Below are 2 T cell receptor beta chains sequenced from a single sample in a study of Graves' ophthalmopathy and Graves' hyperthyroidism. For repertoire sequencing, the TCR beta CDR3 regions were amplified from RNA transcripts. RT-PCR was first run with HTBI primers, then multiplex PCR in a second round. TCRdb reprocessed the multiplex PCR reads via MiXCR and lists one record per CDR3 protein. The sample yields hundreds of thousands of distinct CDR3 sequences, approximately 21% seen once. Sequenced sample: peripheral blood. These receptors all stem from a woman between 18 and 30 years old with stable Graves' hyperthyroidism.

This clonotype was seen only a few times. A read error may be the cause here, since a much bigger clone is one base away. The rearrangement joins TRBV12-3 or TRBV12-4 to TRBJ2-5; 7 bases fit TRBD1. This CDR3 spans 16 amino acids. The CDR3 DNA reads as TGTGCCAGCAGTCTGCTCGTGACAGGGTTTCAAGAGACCAAGTACTTC. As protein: CASSLLVTGFQETKYF.

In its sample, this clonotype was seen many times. The CDR3 DNA reads TGTGCCAGCAACCCCGGGGAGGGGAGGAACACCATATATTTT. Protein sequence: CASNPGEGRNTIYF. The chain carries TRBV12-3 or TRBV12-4 and TRBJ1-3; maybe TRBD1 (5 bases). Trimming removed 7 bases at V and 7 bases at J, with 17 bases between. This CDR3 has 14 residues.